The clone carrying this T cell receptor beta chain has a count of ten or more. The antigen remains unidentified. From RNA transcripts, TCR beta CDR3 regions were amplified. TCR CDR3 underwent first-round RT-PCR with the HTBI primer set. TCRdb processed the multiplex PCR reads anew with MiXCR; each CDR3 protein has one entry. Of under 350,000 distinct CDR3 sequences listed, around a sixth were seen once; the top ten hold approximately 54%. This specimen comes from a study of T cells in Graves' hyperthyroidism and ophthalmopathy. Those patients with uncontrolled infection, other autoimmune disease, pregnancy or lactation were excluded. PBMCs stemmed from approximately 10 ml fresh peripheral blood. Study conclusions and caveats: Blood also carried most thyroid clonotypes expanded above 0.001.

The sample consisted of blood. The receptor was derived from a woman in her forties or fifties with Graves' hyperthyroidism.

This chain's CDR3 is CASSPRTGSVNTEAFF. The DNA for the CDR3 is TGTGCCAGCAGCCCAAGGACAGGGTCGGTGAACACTGAAGCTTTCTTT. The J gene is TRBJ1-1, the V gene TRBV12-3 or TRBV12-4; 8 bases are shared with TRBD1. The CDR3 extends over 16 amino acids. The V gene end was trimmed by 6 bases and the J gene end by 0 bases; junction bases not matched to a gene: 9.